This T cell receptor (beta chain) was obtained from a study of type 1 regulatory T cells. Looking at the study overall: This in vitro CD4 product, T-allo10, is enriched for Tr1 cells and alloantigen-specific.

MiXCR, applied by TCRdb to the reads, yields one record per CDR3 protein. The sample records roughly 21,000 distinct CDR3 sequences, around half being singletons. Concerning this clonotype itself: Antigen unknown.

This CDR3 has 12 residues. V gene TRBV21-1 combines with J gene TRBJ2-7; the table assigns TRBD1, which was not confirmed against the DNA. TRBV21-1 is flagged as a pseudogene. This receptor was identified in a human donor in good health. Sequenced sample: cultured T cells, either the whole culture or a sorted T cell fraction (not recorded which). The CDR3 region is CASEDTIYEQYF. The CDR3 DNA reads TGTGCCAGCGAGGACACCATCTACGAGCAGTACTTC.